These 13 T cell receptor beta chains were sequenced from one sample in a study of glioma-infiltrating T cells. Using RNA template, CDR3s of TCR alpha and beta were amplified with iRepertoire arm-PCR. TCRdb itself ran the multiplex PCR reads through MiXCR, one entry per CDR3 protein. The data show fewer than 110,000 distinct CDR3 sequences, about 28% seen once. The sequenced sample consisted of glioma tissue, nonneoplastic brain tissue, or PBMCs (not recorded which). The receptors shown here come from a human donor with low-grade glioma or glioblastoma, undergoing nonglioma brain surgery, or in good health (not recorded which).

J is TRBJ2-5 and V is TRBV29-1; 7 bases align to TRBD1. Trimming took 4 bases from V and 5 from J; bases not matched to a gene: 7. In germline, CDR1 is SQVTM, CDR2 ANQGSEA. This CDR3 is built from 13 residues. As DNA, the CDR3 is TGCAGCGTTGTAAAGGGGGCCGGGGAGACCCAGTACTTC. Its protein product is CSVVKGAGETQYF. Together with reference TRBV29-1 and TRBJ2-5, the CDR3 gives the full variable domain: SAVISQKPSRDICQRGTSLTIQCQVDSQVTMMFWYRQQPGQSLTLIATANQGSEATYESGFVIDKFPISRPNLTFSTLTVSNMSPEDSSIYLCSVVKGAGETQYFGPGTRLLVL.

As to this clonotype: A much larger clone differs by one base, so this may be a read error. The CDR3 coding sequence is TGTGCCAGAAGCTCCGCGGGGACCCAGTACTTC. Its translation: CARSSAGTQYF. The J gene is TRBJ2-5, the V gene TRBV3-1; D might be TRBD2 (5 bases). This CDR3 has 11 residues. The germline V gene has CDR1 LGHDT and CDR2 YNNKEL (reference sequence). V shed 9 bases and J shed 7 bases, with 12 bases lying between them.

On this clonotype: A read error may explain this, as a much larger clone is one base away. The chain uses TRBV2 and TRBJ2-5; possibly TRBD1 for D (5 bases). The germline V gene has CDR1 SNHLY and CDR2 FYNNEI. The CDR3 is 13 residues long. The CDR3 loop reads CASRKDIPEAQYF. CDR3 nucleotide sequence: TGTGCCAGCAGGAAGGACATACCAGAGGCCCAGTACTTC. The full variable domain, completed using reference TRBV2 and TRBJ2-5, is EPEVTQTPSHQVTQMGQEVILRCVPISNHLYFYWYRQILGQKVEFLVSFYNNEISEKSEIFDDQFSVERPDGSNFTLKIRSTKLEDSAMYFCASRKDIPEAQYFGPGTRLLVL.

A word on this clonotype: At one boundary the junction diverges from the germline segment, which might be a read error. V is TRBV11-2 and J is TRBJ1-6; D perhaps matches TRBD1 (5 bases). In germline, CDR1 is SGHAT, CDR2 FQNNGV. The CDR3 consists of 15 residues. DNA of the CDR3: TGTGCCAGCAGCCCCAGGAGAGGGGTTGGCTCACCCCTCGACTTT. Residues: CASSPRRGVGSPLDF. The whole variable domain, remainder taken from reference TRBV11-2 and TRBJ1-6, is EAGVAQSPRYKIIEKRQSVAFWCNPISGHATLYWYQQILGQGPKLLIQFQNNGVVDDSQLPKDRFSAERLKGVDSTLKIQPAKLEDSAVYLCASSPRRGVGSPLDFGNGTRLTVT.

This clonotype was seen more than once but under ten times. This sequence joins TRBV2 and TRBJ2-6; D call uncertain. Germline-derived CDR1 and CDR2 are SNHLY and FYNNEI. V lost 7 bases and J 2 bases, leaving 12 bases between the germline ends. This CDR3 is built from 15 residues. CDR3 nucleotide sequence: TGTGCCAGCATGAGAGGTATACCTGGGGCCAACGTCCTGACTTTC. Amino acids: CASMRGIPGANVLTF.

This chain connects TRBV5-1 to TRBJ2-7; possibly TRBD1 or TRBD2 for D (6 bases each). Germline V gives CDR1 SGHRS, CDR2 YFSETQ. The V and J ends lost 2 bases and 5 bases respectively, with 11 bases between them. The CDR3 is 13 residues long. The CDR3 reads CASSFAGGDEQYF. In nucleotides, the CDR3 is TGCGCCAGCAGCTTTGCCGGGGGCGACGAGCAGTACTTC.

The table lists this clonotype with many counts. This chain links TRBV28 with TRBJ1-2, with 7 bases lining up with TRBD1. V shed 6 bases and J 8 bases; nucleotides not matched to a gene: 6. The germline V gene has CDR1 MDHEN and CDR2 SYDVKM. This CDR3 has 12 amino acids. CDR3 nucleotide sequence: TGTGCCAGCAGATCGACAGGGCGAGGCTACACCTTC. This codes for CASRSTGRGYTF.

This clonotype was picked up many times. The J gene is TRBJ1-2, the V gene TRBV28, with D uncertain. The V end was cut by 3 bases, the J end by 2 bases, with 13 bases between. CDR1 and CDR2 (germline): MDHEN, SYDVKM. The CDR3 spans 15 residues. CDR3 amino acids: CASSFRLDTNYGYTF. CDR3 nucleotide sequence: TGTGCCAGCAGTTTCCGACTAGACACGAACTATGGCTACACCTTC.

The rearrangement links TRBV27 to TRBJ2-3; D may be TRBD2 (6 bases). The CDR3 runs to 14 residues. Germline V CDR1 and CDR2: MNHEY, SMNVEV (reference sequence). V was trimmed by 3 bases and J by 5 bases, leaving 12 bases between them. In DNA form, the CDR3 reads TGTGCCAGCAGTTTTGGAGGGATTTTAGATACGCAGTATTTT. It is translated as CASSFGGILDTQYF.

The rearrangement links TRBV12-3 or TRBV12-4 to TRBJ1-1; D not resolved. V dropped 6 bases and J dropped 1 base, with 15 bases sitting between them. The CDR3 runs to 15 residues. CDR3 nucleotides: TGTGCCAGCAGCCCCAGCTGGCTAAAGAACACTGAAGCTTTCTTT. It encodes CASSPSWLKNTEAFF.

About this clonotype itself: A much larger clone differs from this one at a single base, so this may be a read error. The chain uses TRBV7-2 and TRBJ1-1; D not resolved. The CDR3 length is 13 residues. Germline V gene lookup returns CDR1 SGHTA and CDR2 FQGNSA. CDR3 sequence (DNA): TGTGCCAGAAGCTTCCGACCGAACACTGAAGCTTTCTTT. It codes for CARSFRPNTEAFF.

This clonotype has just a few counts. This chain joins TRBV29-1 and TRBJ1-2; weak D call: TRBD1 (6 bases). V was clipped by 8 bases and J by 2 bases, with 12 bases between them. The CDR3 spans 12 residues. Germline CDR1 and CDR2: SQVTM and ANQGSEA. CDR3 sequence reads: CSSRTANYGYTF. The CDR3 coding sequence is TGCAGCAGTCGGACAGCAAACTATGGCTACACCTTC.

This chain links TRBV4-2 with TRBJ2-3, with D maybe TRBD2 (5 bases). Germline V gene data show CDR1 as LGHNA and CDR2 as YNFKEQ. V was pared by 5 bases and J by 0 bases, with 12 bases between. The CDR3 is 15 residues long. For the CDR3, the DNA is TGTGCCAGCAGCTGGGAGCAGATTAGCACAGATACGCAGTATTTT. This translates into CASSWEQISTDTQYF.